This record looks at one T cell receptor (beta chain) sequence and its context. There are 13 residues in the CDR3. The germline V gene encodes CDR1 MGHRA and CDR2 YSYEKL. V lost 1 base, J lost 5 bases, and 5 bases lay in between. This sample stems from a study of blood T cell repertoires in COVID-19. Study background: Sample material is recorded as cDNA or gDNA derived from T cells, B-cell-depleted T cells, or PBMCs.

In the original processing: Estimation of nucleated cell counts relied on the amplification of reference gene primers. The repertoire was sequenced with immunoSEQ multiplex PCR; TCRdb's copy has only in-frame clones and lacks some. That table is the source of V, J and clone size, and D and trimming were worked out from the DNA. The table shows about 410,000 clones, with 80% to 90% occurring only once. Sequencing was performed on peripheral blood. The chain carries TRBV4-1 and TRBJ2-2; D unclear. This TCR was recovered from a woman in her twenties or thirties with active or convalescent COVID-19. The CDR3 region is CASSQVVTGELFF. The CDR3 coding sequence is TGCGCCAGCAGCCAAGTTGTAACCGGGGAGCTGTTTTTT.